Listed below are T cell receptor beta chains from one sample, sequenced in a study of neoadjuvant anti-PD-1 for oral cavity cancer. Sequenced by immunoSEQ multiplex PCR; TCRdb stores in-frame clones only, minus some. The sample has about 25,000 clones, around 26% seen once. Sequenced here: tumor tissue, sampled after nivolumab (anti-PD-1) treatment. These receptors all stem from a person aged 40-85 years with oral cavity squamous cell carcinoma. Each CDR3 is given with its conserved first and last residue. D genes are given only for firm matches. Not all rows give a size; the values are once, few, many and, for expanded clones, a class.

J gene,V gene,D gene,clone size,CDR3 protein,CDR3 DNA
TRBJ2-7,TRBV11-2,.,.,CASSPGSGPIGEQYF,TGTGCCAGCAGCCCGGGGAGCGGGCCGATAGGCGAGCAGTACTTC
TRBJ2-7,TRBV6-6,TRBD1,.,CASSYQSTGTGEQYF,TGTGCCAGCAGTTACCAAAGCACCGGGACAGGGGAGCAGTACTTC
TRBJ2-1,TRBV7-9,TRBD2,.,CASSLLRSGLAGYNEQFF,TGTGCCAGCAGCTTATTAAGATCCGGACTAGCGGGGTACAATGAGCAGTTCTTC
TRBJ1-1,TRBV7-9,.,few,CASSLIYTEAFF,TGTGCCAGCAGCTTAATCTACACTGAAGCTTTCTTT
TRBJ1-3,TRBV18,TRBD1,once,CASAFGGGQGPGNTIYF,TGTGCCAGCGCTTTCGGCGGGGGACAGGGGCCTGGAAACACCATATATTTT
TRBJ2-5,TRBV7-9,.,medium-sized,CASSQRLGHQETQYF,TGTGCCAGCAGCCAGAGACTAGGCCACCAAGAGACCCAGTACTTC
TRBJ1-1,TRBV5-4,TRBD1,.,CASSSIQGADTEAFF,TGTGCCAGCAGCTCAATACAGGGGGCGGACACTGAAGCTTTCTTT
TRBJ2-5,TRBV27,.,.,CASSLGMRETQYF,TGTGCCAGCAGTTTAGGGATGCGAGAGACCCAGTACTTC
TRBJ2-1,TRBV5-1,.,.,CASSLEGTNYNEQFF,TGCGCCAGCAGCCTAGAGGGGACAAACTACAATGAGCAGTTCTTC
TRBJ1-2,TRBV6-5,TRBD1,.,CASRRTGGPDGYTF,TGTGCCAGCAGAAGGACAGGGGGCCCGGATGGCTACACCTTC
TRBJ2-7,TRBV9,.,.,CASSVAGVGYEQYF,TGTGCCAGCAGCGTAGCGGGGGTCGGCTACGAGCAGTACTTC
TRBJ2-1,TRBV6-5,.,many,CASSSREIYNEQFF,TGTGCCAGCAGTTCCCGGGAGATCTACAATGAGCAGTTCTTC
TRBJ2-3,TRBV15,.,.,CATSIGSSATDTQYF,TGTGCCACCAGCATTGGTTCATCAGCCACAGATACGCAGTATTTT
TRBJ1-1,TRBV7-9,TRBD1,medium-sized,CASSLGQGGGAFF,TGTGCCAGCAGCTTAGGACAGGGTGGGGGTGCTTTCTTT
TRBJ2-3,TRBV28,.,many,CASSLLGGSTDTQYF,TGTGCCAGCAGTTTATTGGGCGGAAGCACAGATACGCAGTATTTT
TRBJ2-7,TRBV5-5,TRBD1,.,CASSRQGTYEQYF,TGTGCCAGCAGCCGACAGGGTACCTACGAGCAGTACTTC
TRBJ2-7,TRBV9,.,large,CASSPRAYEQYF,TGTGCCAGCAGCCCCCGGGCCTACGAGCAGTACTTC
TRBJ2-3,TRBV5-1,.,few,CASRWDETDTQYF,TGCGCCAGCAGATGGGACGAGACGGATACGCAGTATTTT
TRBJ2-3,TRBV29-1,.,.,CSVDGQGEVF,TGCAGCGTTGATGGGCAGGGTGAGGTTTTT
TRBJ2-7,TRBV2,TRBD1,.,CASSRDRVSGEQYF,TGTGCCAGCAGTAGGGACAGGGTCTCGGGAGAGCAGTACTTC